This section outlines one T cell receptor (beta chain) sequence together with its context. In the study's own analysis: The authors estimated nucleated cell counts from reference gene primer amplification. Using immunoSEQ multiplex PCR, the repertoire was profiled, and TCRdb retains in-frame clones only, with some absent. V, J and clone size were drawn from that table, and D and trimming were deduced from the DNA. The sample contains 150,000 to 200,000 clones, roughly 84% of which appear only once. This specimen comes from a study of blood T cell repertoires in COVID-19. Overall study: Nucleic acid was either cDNA or gDNA, and it came from T cells, B-cell-depleted T cells, or PBMCs.

CDR3 length equals 14 residues. Germline lookup yields CDR1 SQVTM and CDR2 ANQGSEA. The rearrangement joins TRBV29-1 to TRBJ2-1; weak D call: TRBD2 (6 bases). The clonotype was recovered from an elderly woman with active or convalescent COVID-19. What was sequenced was peripheral blood. The CDR3 loop is CRAGGGTSYNEQFF. As DNA, the CDR3 is TGCAGGGCGGGCGGCGGGACCTCCTACAATGAGCAGTTCTTC.